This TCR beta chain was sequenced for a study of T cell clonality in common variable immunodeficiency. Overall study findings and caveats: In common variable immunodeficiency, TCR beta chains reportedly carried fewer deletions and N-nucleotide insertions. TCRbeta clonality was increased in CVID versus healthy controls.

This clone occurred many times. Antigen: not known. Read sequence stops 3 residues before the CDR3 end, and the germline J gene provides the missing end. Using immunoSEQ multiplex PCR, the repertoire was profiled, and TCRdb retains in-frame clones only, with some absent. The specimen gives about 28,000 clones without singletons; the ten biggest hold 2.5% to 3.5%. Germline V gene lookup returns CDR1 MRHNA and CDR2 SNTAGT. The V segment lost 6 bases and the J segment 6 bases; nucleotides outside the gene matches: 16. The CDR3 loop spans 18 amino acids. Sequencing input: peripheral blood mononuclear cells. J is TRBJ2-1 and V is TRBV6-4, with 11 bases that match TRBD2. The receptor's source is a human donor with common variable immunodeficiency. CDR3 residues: CASRDDTLLAGAGNEQFF. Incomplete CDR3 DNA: TGTGCCAGCAGGGACGACACCTTACTAGCGGGAGCGGGCAATGAG.